This T cell receptor beta chain was captured by sequencing in a study of T cells in Graves' hyperthyroidism and ophthalmopathy. RNA transcripts served as the template for amplifying TCR beta CDR3 regions. During a first-round RT-PCR of the TCR CDR3, the HTBI primer set was used. TCRdb ran MiXCR on the multiplex PCR reads and lists one entry per CDR3 protein. The data show 550,000 to 600,000 distinct CDR3 sequences, with over 15% seen just once and about 17% held by the top ten. This clonotype was detected only a few times. The V and J ends lost 1 base and 5 bases, in that order; junction bases with no gene match: 7. The CDR3 spans 15 residues. CDR1 and CDR2 (germline): LGHNT, FRNRAP. Graves' hyperthyroidism is called stable when ophthalmopathy does not progress within 18 months.

This sequence was found in a woman aged 18-29 years with Graves' hyperthyroidism. Sequencing was performed on blood. This chain joins TRBV12-5 and TRBJ2-5; the match to TRBD1 covers 7 bases. Here the CDR3 DNA reads TGTGCTAGTGGTTTGGGAAAGACAGGGCTGGAGACCCAGTACTTC. Encoded protein: CASGLGKTGLETQYF.